The 5 T cell receptor beta chains given below trace back to one sample, sequenced in a study of Tregs in tolerant kidney transplant recipients (dated by TCRdb to the late 2010s). The library came from the immunoSEQ multiplex PCR assay. Entries here come from immuneACCESS through TCRdb and include only in-frame sequences with V and J called. Some clones fail to appear in such tables; in the studies checked, an unresolved V gene covers under half of the shortfall, and the cause of the remainder is unknown. For this sample the table gives about 68,000 clones, of which over 80% were detected only once. Of the sample, roughly 4% is held by the ten largest clones. The sample comprised CD4+ T cells from blood. These receptors were taken from a human donor in good health.

A note on this clone: One end of the junction varies from germline; a read error may be responsible. The V and J genes are TRBV7-9 and TRBJ2-5; TRBD2 matches at 10 bases. The germline gives CDR1 SEHNR, CDR2 FQNEAQ (reference sequence). The CDR3 is 16 amino acids. The CDR3 sequence: CASSQGQAGGKETQYF. The CDR3 DNA reads as TGCGCCAGCAGCCAAGGACAAGCGGGAGGGAAGGAGACCCAGTACTTC.

The gene calls are TRBV7-2 and TRBJ2-7; D is uncertain. Trimming left V 2 bases short and J 2 bases short, with 10 bases between. Germline V CDR1 and CDR2: SGHTA, FQGNSA. The CDR3 length is 14 residues. CDR3 amino acids: CASSLSATAYEQYF. The DNA for the CDR3 is TGTGCCAGCAGCTTATCGGCAACGGCCTACGAGCAGTACTTC.

This chain connects TRBV6-6 to TRBJ1-3, with D possibly being TRBD1 (6 bases). The CDR3 has 15 amino acids. Germline lookup yields CDR1 MNHNY and CDR2 SVGAGI (reference sequence). V lost 4 bases and J lost 4, with 14 bases in between. The chain's CDR3 is CASSSTRDMGNTIYF. The CDR3 DNA follows: TGTGCCAGCAGTTCGACTCGGGACATGGGAAACACCATATATTTT.

V usage is TRBV27 and J usage is TRBJ1-5; 9 bases fit TRBD1. Trimming cost V 6 bases and J 6 bases; bases outside gene matches: 6. Germline CDR1 MNHEY, CDR2 SMNVEV (reference sequence). The CDR3 is 14 amino acids. CDR3 in amino acids: CASSKQGATQPQHF. Written as DNA, the CDR3 is TGTGCCAGCAGCAAACAGGGGGCAACTCAGCCCCAGCATTTT.

The CDR3: CASVKSPLTGGTEAFF. CDR3 DNA sequence: TGCGCCAGCGTCAAGTCCCCCCTGACAGGGGGCACTGAAGCTTTCTTT. The chain employs TRBV4-1 and TRBJ1-1; the match to TRBD1 covers 9 bases. Germline CDR1 MGHRA, CDR2 YSYEKL. The ends lost 8 bases at V and 4 bases at J; junction bases unmatched: 14. This CDR3 comprises 16 residues.